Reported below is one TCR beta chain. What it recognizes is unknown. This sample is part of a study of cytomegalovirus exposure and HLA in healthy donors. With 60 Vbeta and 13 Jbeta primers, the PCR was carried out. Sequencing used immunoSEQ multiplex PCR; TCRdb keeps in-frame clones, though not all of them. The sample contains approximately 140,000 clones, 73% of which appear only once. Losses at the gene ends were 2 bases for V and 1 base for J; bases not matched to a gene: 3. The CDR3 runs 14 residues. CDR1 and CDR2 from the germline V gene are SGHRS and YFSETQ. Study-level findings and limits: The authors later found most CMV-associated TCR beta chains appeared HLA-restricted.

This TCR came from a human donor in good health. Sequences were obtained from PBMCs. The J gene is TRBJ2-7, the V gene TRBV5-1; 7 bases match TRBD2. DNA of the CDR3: TGCGCCAGCAGCTTTGGGGGGGTTTCCTACGAGCAGTACTTC. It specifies CASSFGGVSYEQYF.